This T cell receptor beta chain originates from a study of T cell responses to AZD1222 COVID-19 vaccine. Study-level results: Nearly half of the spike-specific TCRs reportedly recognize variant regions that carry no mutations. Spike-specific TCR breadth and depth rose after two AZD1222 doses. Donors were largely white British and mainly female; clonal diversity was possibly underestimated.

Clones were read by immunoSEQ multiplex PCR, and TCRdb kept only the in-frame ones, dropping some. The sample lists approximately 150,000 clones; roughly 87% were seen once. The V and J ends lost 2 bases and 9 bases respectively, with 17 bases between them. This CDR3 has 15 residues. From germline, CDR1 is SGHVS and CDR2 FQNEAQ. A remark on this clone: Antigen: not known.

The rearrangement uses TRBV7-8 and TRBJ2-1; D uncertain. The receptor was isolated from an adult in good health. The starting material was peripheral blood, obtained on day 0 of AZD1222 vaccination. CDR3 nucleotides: TGTGCCAGCAGCTTAATCGTGCAGGTTCTAGGTGAGCAGTTCTTC. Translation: CASSLIVQVLGEQFF.